Following are 29 T cell receptor beta chains from one sample sequenced in a study of blood T cell repertoires in COVID-19 (dated by TCRdb to the early 2020s). Library prep was done by the immunoSEQ multiplex PCR assay. The source is immuneACCESS, and TCRdb retained only in-frame sequences with V and J called. Part of the clones is not carried over; for the studies checked, unresolved V genes explain less than half of this, and the remainder is unexplained. This sample lists approximately 400,000 clones; more than 80% were detected once. 0.95% to 1.5% of the sample rests with the top ten. What was sequenced was peripheral blood. The receptors were gathered from a man aged 35-49 years with acute or convalescent COVID-19.

This rearrangement joins TRBV5-4 to TRBJ1-2; D not resolved. CDR1 and CDR2 (germline): SGHNT, YYREEE (reference sequence). The CDR3 contains 15 residues. With 0 bases removed from V and 7 bases from J, the gap between germline ends came to 16 bases. The CDR3 coding sequence is TGTGCCAGCAGCTTGGCGGGTCCTATGACGGGTGGCTACACCTTC. Encoded protein: CASSLAGPMTGGYTF.

In its sample, this clone was seen a few times. V is TRBV4-2 and J is TRBJ2-1; D may be TRBD2 (6 bases). This CDR3 has 17 amino acids. The germline gives CDR1 LGHNA, CDR2 YNFKEQ. V lost 0 bases, J lost 3 bases, and 15 bases lay in between. The CDR3 DNA is TGTGCCAGCAGCCAAGATGGGTCCCGGGAGTACTACAATGAGCAGTTCTTC. Residues: CASSQDGSREYYNEQFF.

The CDR3 DNA reads TGCGCCAGCAGCCGGGAGGGCCGTATCGGGGAGCTGTTTTTT. It yields the protein CASSREGRIGELFF. This chain joins TRBV10-1 and TRBJ2-2, with 8 bases lining up with TRBD2. This CDR3 has 14 amino acids. Looked up from germline, CDR1 is WNHNN and CDR2 is SYGVQD (reference sequence). The trim removed 6 bases at V and 7 bases at J, leaving 7 bases unmatched.

This chain uses TRBV27 with TRBJ2-2; maybe TRBD1 (5 bases). CDR3 length: 16 amino acids. V was clipped by 4 bases and J by 9 bases, with 21 bases between them. Germline assignment: CDR1 MNHEY and CDR2 SMNVEV (reference sequence). The CDR3 sequence is CASSSQGRIRAWELFF. The CDR3 region has the DNA TGTGCCAGCAGTTCCCAGGGAAGGATTAGGGCCTGGGAGCTGTTTTTT.

This clone was seen a single time. V gene TRBV11-2 combines with J gene TRBJ2-1; maybe TRBD2 (6 bases). CDR1 is SGHAT, CDR2 FQNNGV, per germline. V shed 3 bases and J shed 4 bases, with 13 bases lying between them. This CDR3 is built from 15 residues. The CDR3 sequence is CASSFNRGTYNEQFF. The CDR3 DNA sequence: TGTGCCAGCAGCTTTAATCGGGGGACGTACAATGAGCAGTTCTTC.

This clone was observed a few times. The V gene is TRBV28, the J gene TRBJ2-7; no definite D call. The CDR3 contains 13 residues. V was pared by 4 bases and J by 2 bases, with 9 bases between. Germline-derived CDR1 and CDR2 are MDHEN and SYDVKM. The CDR3 DNA reads as TGTGCCAGCAGTTGGTCCGAGGCCTACGAGCAGTACTTC. Protein product: CASSWSEAYEQYF.

In its sample, this clone was seen once. This chain joins TRBV7-9 and TRBJ1-2; D is uncertain. From germline, CDR1 is SEHNR and CDR2 FQNEAQ (reference sequence). CDR3 length equals 14 residues. The V gene lost 5 bases and the J gene lost 4 bases, with 14 bases spanning the gap. As DNA, the CDR3 is TGTGCCAGCAGCCTAGACGGGGTCGGCTATGGCTACACCTTC. Protein product: CASSLDGVGYGYTF.

The chain combines TRBV5-6 with TRBJ1-5; D not certain. The V gene's germline CDR1 is SGHDT and CDR2 YYEEEE. Trimming took off 2 bases at V and 6 bases at J, with 6 bases between the two ends. The CDR3 totals 12 residues. CDR3 in DNA: TGTGCCAGCAGCTTCGGGGTTCAGCCCCAGCATTTT. Amino acids: CASSFGVQPQHF.

This clone was detected once. The chain recombines TRBV15 with TRBJ2-5; 8 nucleotides match TRBD2. V trimming: 5 bases; J trimming: 4 bases; junction bases outside the gene matches: 9. CDR3 size: 15 residues. Germline loops: CDR1 LNHNV, CDR2 YYDKDF (reference sequence). CDR3 DNA: TGTGCCACCAGCGGCCCTGGCGGGAGGTCAGAGACCCAGTACTTC. This gives the protein CATSGPGGRSETQYF.

V is TRBV24-1 and J is TRBJ1-6, with D possibly TRBD1 on 5 matching bases. This CDR3 is built from 15 residues. Germline-derived CDR1 and CDR2 are KGHDR and SFDVKD. Trimming stripped 11 bases from V and 7 bases from J, with 20 bases between. Here the CDR3 reads CAISRALVSNSPLHF. The CDR3 DNA follows: TGTGCCATCAGCAGGGCATTGGTCTCGAATTCACCCCTCCACTTT.

The J gene is TRBJ1-5, the V gene TRBV28; D is possibly TRBD1 (5 bases). The V gene's germline CDR1 is MDHEN and CDR2 SYDVKM. The CDR3 is 14 residues long. V shed 6 bases and J shed 4 bases, with 13 bases lying between them. The CDR3 nucleotides are TGTGCCAGCAGCCTGTATGGGGCTAATCAGCCCCAGCATTTT. Protein sequence: CASSLYGANQPQHF.

The chain combines TRBV10-3 with TRBJ2-3; 7 nucleotides match TRBD2. The CDR3 runs 15 residues. The V and J ends lost 6 bases and 2 bases, in that order; junction bases with no gene match: 8. Germline V gene data show CDR1 as ENHRY and CDR2 as SYGVKD. The CDR3 bases are TGTGCCATCAGCTTAGCGGGTGAAGACACAGATACGCAGTATTTT. It encodes CAISLAGEDTDTQYF.

The chain uses TRBV30 and TRBJ2-7; 7 nucleotides align to TRBD1. J lost 5 bases, V lost 3 bases, and 13 bases had no gene match. The germline gives CDR1 GTSNPN, CDR2 SVGIG (reference sequence). CDR3 length equals 15 residues. CDR3 sequence reads: CAWSGQVTRGNEQYF. CDR3 bases: TGTGCCTGGAGCGGACAGGTAACTCGGGGCAACGAGCAGTACTTC.

CDR3: CASSLGPGQGEKLFF. The DNA for the CDR3 is TGCGCCAGCAGCTTAGGACCGGGACAGGGGGAAAAACTGTTTTTT. The V call is TRBV5-1, the J call TRBJ1-4; 10 nucleotides align to TRBD1. Trimming removed 2 bases from V and 8 bases from J; junction bases left unmatched: 6. Germline CDR1 and CDR2: SGHRS and YFSETQ. The CDR3 has 15 amino acids. The whole variable domain, remainder taken from reference TRBV5-1 and TRBJ1-4, is KAGVTQTPRYLIKTRGQQVTLSCSPISGHRSVSWYQQTPGQGLQFLFEYFSETQRNKGNFPGRFSGRQFSNSRSEMNVSTLELGDSALYLCASSLGPGQGEKLFFGSGTQLSVL.

The chain links TRBV7-2 to TRBJ1-3; possibly TRBD1 for D (6 bases). The V end lost 0 bases, the J end lost 4 bases, and 10 bases lay between the germline ends. The germline V gene encodes CDR1 SGHTA and CDR2 FQGNSA. The length of the CDR3 is 15 residues. In DNA form, the CDR3 reads TGTGCCAGCAGCTTAGCGTTAGGGACAGGAAACACCATATATTTT. This translates into CASSLALGTGNTIYF.

The chain has TRBV20-1 and TRBJ1-3; maybe TRBD1 (5 bases). Trimming took 3 bases from V and 2 from J, leaving 8 bases between them. This CDR3 has 13 amino acids. The germline CDR1 and CDR2 sequences are DFQATT and SNEGSKA (reference sequence). The CDR3 here is CSASLGAGNTIYF. For the CDR3, the DNA is TGCAGTGCTAGTCTAGGGGCTGGAAACACCATATATTTT.

This sequence joins TRBV27 and TRBJ2-1, with 8 bases fitting TRBD2. The CDR3 runs to 16 residues. The V gene's germline CDR1 is MNHEY and CDR2 SMNVEV (reference sequence). With V trimmed by 1 base and J by 2 bases, 4 bases remained unmatched. The CDR3 DNA follows: TGTGCCAGCAGTTTATTTCCGGGAGGGCCCTACAATGAGCAGTTCTTC. It encodes CASSLFPGGPYNEQFF.

The rearrangement joins TRBV10-3 to TRBJ1-1; unclear D gene. Trimming shortened V by 0 bases and J by 0 bases, and 11 bases separated the two germline ends. The germline V gene encodes CDR1 ENHRY and CDR2 SYGVKD. The CDR3 contains 16 residues. The CDR3 is CAISESLLQLNTEAFF. The CDR3 nucleotides are TGTGCCATCAGTGAGTCGTTGTTACAGTTGAACACTGAAGCTTTCTTT.

The chain carries TRBV6-5 and TRBJ2-3; weak D call: TRBD1 (5 bases). Trimming stripped 6 bases from V and 0 bases from J, with 10 bases between. The CDR3 is 14 residues long. Germline V CDR1 and CDR2: MNHEY, SVGAGI. The CDR3 sequence: CASRRTPSTDTQYF. Written as DNA, the CDR3 is TGTGCCAGCAGGCGGACACCAAGCACAGATACGCAGTATTTT.

The chain uses TRBV4-1 and TRBJ1-2; D remains ambiguous. Germline-derived CDR1 and CDR2 are MGHRA and YSYEKL. This CDR3 has 14 amino acids. V was shortened by 0 bases and J by 8 bases, with 13 bases between the two germline ends. The CDR3 nucleotides read TGCGCCAGCAGCCAAGAGAACGTCCGGAGGGGCTACACCTTC. Its translation: CASSQENVRRGYTF.

The rearrangement uses TRBV7-9 and TRBJ1-6, with D hard to call. Between the trimmed V and J ends, which lost 3 bases and 5 bases, there was a span of 11 bases. The CDR3 consists of 15 residues. Germline V CDR1 and CDR2: SEHNR, FQNEAQ (reference sequence). CDR3 loop: CASSFTGVNNSPLHF. The CDR3, as DNA: TGTGCCAGCAGCTTCACCGGGGTCAATAATTCACCCCTCCACTTT.

The CDR3 protein is CASSKEGRGPYQPQHF. As DNA, the CDR3 is TGTGCCAGCAGCAAAGAGGGCAGGGGGCCTTATCAGCCCCAGCATTTT. The chain carries TRBV21-1 and TRBJ1-5; TRBD1, as called in the table, went unchecked against the DNA. TRBV21-1 is assigned pseudogene status. The CDR3 has 16 residues.

V usage is TRBV5-4 and J usage is TRBJ2-5; D is possibly TRBD1 (5 bases). The V gene lost 0 bases and the J gene lost 1 base, with 10 bases spanning the gap. The CDR3 extends over 15 amino acids. Germline V gene lookup returns CDR1 SGHNT and CDR2 YYREEE (reference sequence). DNA of the CDR3: TGTGCCAGCAGCTTGGTCAGGGATGGCCAAGAGACCCAGTACTTC. Translating gives CASSLVRDGQETQYF. Complete variable domain (other parts from reference TRBV5-4 and TRBJ2-5): ETGVTQSPTHLIKTRGQQVTLRCSSQSGHNTVSWYQQALGQGPQFIFQYYREEENGRGNFPPRFSGLQFPNYSSELNVNALELDDSALYLCASSLVRDGQETQYFGPGTRLLVL.

The sample holds a few counts of this clone. CDR3 region: CASSPLAGTEAFF. The CDR3 nucleotides are TGTGCCAGCAGCCCCCTCGCGGGCACTGAAGCTTTCTTT. The chain uses TRBV5-4 and TRBJ1-1, with unresolved D. CDR1 and CDR2 (germline): SGHNT, YYREEE (reference sequence). V was trimmed by 4 bases and J by 4 bases, leaving 11 bases between them. The CDR3 is made up of 13 amino acids.

The chain carries TRBV5-1 and TRBJ2-1; D ambiguous. Looked up from germline, CDR1 is SGHRS and CDR2 is YFSETQ. Trimming removed 3 bases from V and 4 bases from J, with 17 bases in between. This CDR3 is built from 16 residues. DNA for the CDR3: TGCGCCAGCAGCTCCTCGTTCGAGCGAACATACAATGAGCAGTTCTTC. Protein sequence: CASSSSFERTYNEQFF. Full variable domain (outside the CDR3, taken from reference TRBV5-1 and TRBJ2-1): KAGVTQTPRYLIKTRGQQVTLSCSPISGHRSVSWYQQTPGQGLQFLFEYFSETQRNKGNFPGRFSGRQFSNSRSEMNVSTLELGDSALYLCASSSSFERTYNEQFFGPGTRLTVL.

The rearrangement links TRBV27 to TRBJ2-1, with TRBD2 matching over 7 bases. CDR1 and CDR2 (germline): MNHEY, SMNVEV (reference sequence). Unmatched junction bases numbered 9, after V lost 5 bases and J lost 2 bases. There are 16 residues in the CDR3. The CDR3 sequence is CASSEMGAGPYNEQFF. Written as DNA, the CDR3 is TGTGCCAGCAGTGAGATGGGAGCGGGACCCTACAATGAGCAGTTCTTC.

J is TRBJ1-1 and V is TRBV5-4; no reliable D call. CDR1 and CDR2 from the germline V gene are SGHNT and YYREEE (reference sequence). With 4 bases removed from V and 4 bases from J, the gap between germline ends came to 14 bases. The CDR3 has 14 residues. CDR3 amino acids: CASSPAVEGTEAFF. Here the CDR3 DNA reads TGTGCCAGCAGCCCTGCCGTTGAGGGCACTGAAGCTTTCTTT.

This rearrangement joins TRBV9 to TRBJ1-1; D might be TRBD1 (6 bases). The V gene's germline CDR1 is SGDLS and CDR2 YYNGEE. This CDR3 region has 14 residues. V lost 3 bases and J lost 5, with 14 bases in between. CDR3 DNA sequence: TGTGCCAGCAGCGATCACAGGGAGAGGACTGAAGCTTTCTTT. Residues: CASSDHRERTEAFF.

The gene calls are TRBV30 and TRBJ1-5; 8 bases fit TRBD1. CDR1 and CDR2 (germline): GTSNPN, SVGIG (reference sequence). The CDR3 is 14 amino acids. Trimming cost V 4 bases and J 5 bases; bases outside gene matches: 7. The CDR3 DNA reads TGTGCCTGGAACCGACAGGGGCGGTATCAGCCCCAGCATTTT. As protein: CAWNRQGRYQPQHF.